Below, 12 T cell receptor beta chains from the same sample are listed, as sequenced in a study of T cell responses to AZD1222 COVID-19 vaccine. Data came from immunoSEQ multiplex PCR; TCRdb stores just in-frame clones and leaves some out. This sample has around 160,000 clones, with 91% found just once. Sequenced material: peripheral blood, taken on day 0 of AZD1222 vaccination. Receptors were obtained from an adult in good health.

The CDR3 DNA is TGTGCCAGCAGGTCGACAGGGACGAACACCGGGGAGCTGTTTTTT. It encodes CASRSTGTNTGELFF. The V gene is TRBV5-5, the J gene TRBJ2-2; 7 nucleotides line up with TRBD1. The ends lost 5 bases at V and 0 bases at J; junction bases unmatched: 4. CDR3 length equals 15 residues. The germline V gene has CDR1 SGHKS and CDR2 YYEKEE (reference sequence).

The J gene is TRBJ1-2, the V gene TRBV5-6, with unresolved D. The V end was cut by 3 bases, the J end by 2 bases, with 17 bases between. Germline V gives CDR1 SGHDT, CDR2 YYEEEE. The CDR3 has 16 amino acids. For the CDR3, the DNA is TGTGCCAGCAGCTCTAGATTTCCGGGGAGGAACTATGGCTACACCTTC. As protein: CASSSRFPGRNYGYTF. Full variable domain (outside the CDR3, taken from reference TRBV5-6 and TRBJ1-2): DAGVTQSPTHLIKTRGQQVTLRCSPKSGHDTVSWYQQALGQGPQFIFQYYEEEERQRGNFPDRFSGHQFPNYSSELNVNALLLGDSALYLCASSSRFPGRNYGYTFGSGTRLTVV.

V is TRBV5-1 and J is TRBJ2-6, with D perhaps matching TRBD2 (5 bases). CDR1 is SGHRS and CDR2 is YFSETQ in the germline V gene. The CDR3 has 16 amino acids. V gave up 0 bases and J gave up 2 bases, with 9 bases separating them. CDR3 amino acids: CASSLVSGAGANVLTF. CDR3 coding DNA: TGCGCCAGCAGCTTGGTTTCCGGGGCTGGGGCCAACGTCCTGACTTTC.

This sequence joins TRBV7-2 and TRBJ2-3; 8 nucleotides match TRBD2. Germline assignment: CDR1 SGHTA and CDR2 FQGNSA. Trimming took 4 bases from V and 5 from J; bases not matched to a gene: 5. The CDR3 consists of 14 residues. CDR3 amino acids: CASSSGLAGDTQYF. In DNA, the CDR3 is TGTGCCAGCAGCTCAGGACTAGCAGGAGATACGCAGTATTTT.

The V gene is TRBV10-3, the J gene TRBJ2-2; no reliable D call. V lost 3 bases, J lost 2 bases, and 10 bases lay in between. CDR1 and CDR2 (germline): ENHRY, SYGVKD. The CDR3 is made up of 15 amino acids. In nucleotides, the CDR3 is TGTGCCATCAGTGACGTCCTGGGAAACACCGGGGAGCTGTTTTTT. Translation: CAISDVLGNTGELFF.

The chain links TRBV28 to TRBJ1-1; D may be TRBD1 (6 bases). V lost 6 bases, J lost 7 bases, and 15 bases lay in between. CDR3 size: 13 residues. CDR1 MDHEN and CDR2 SYDVKM come from the germline V gene. CDR3 nucleotide sequence: TGTGCCAGCAGCAAACACAGGGTAGGTGAAGCTTTCTTT. Its protein is CASSKHRVGEAFF.

The chain employs TRBV5-5 and TRBJ1-3, with D perhaps matching TRBD1 (5 bases). V gave up 2 bases and J gave up 7 bases, with 13 bases separating them. The germline gives CDR1 SGHKS, CDR2 YYEKEE (reference sequence). CDR3 size: 14 residues. The CDR3 region is CASSFGTNGNTIYF. Written as DNA, the CDR3 is TGTGCCAGCAGCTTTGGGACTAACGGGAACACCATATATTTT.

The rearrangement joins TRBV15 to TRBJ2-3; 8 bases fit TRBD2. The CDR3 contains 14 residues. The germline CDR1 and CDR2 sequences are LNHNV and YYDKDF (reference sequence). V shed 5 bases, J shed 4 bases, and the junction held 5 bases outside the gene matches. CDR3 sequence reads: CATSSGGGSDTQYF. The CDR3 DNA reads TGTGCCACCAGCTCAGGCGGGGGGTCAGATACGCAGTATTTT.

This clone appeared once. This chain uses TRBV5-1 with TRBJ2-1, with D possibly TRBD2 on 6 matching bases. CDR1 is SGHRS and CDR2 is YFSETQ in the germline V gene. This CDR3 has 15 amino acids. V was trimmed by 1 base and J by 5 bases, leaving 13 bases between them. The CDR3 here is CASSLLPGVDNEQFF. In DNA, the CDR3 is TGCGCCAGCAGCTTGCTGCCGGGAGTAGACAATGAGCAGTTCTTC.

This clone was detected a few times. The chain employs TRBV9 and TRBJ2-7, with D perhaps TRBD2 (5 bases). The V end lost 3 bases, the J end lost 0 bases, and 13 bases lay between the germline ends. This CDR3 has 15 amino acids. Per the germline V gene, CDR1 is SGDLS and CDR2 is YYNGEE. The CDR3 DNA sequence: TGTGCCAGCAGCGGACCCGGGATCGCCTCCTACGAGCAGTACTTC. It codes for CASSGPGIASYEQYF.

The chain joins TRBV27 to TRBJ2-7; tentatively, D is TRBD1 (6 bases). CDR1 is MNHEY, CDR2 SMNVEV, per germline (reference sequence). CDR3 length: 15 amino acids. Trimming removed 3 bases at V and 2 bases at J, with 14 bases between. CDR3 coding DNA: TGTGCCAGCAGTTTGTCGATACAGGGAACCTACGAGCAGTACTTC. Translating it yields CASSLSIQGTYEQYF.

This chain joins TRBV11-2 and TRBJ1-6; weak D call: TRBD1 (5 bases). V lost 3 bases and J 0 bases, leaving 15 bases between the germline ends. The CDR3 extends over 18 amino acids. Germline V gives CDR1 SGHAT, CDR2 FQNNGV. The CDR3: CASSLERTPSSYNSPLHF. CDR3 DNA: TGTGCCAGCAGCTTGGAGCGGACACCGAGCTCCTATAATTCACCCCTCCACTTT.